Listed below are T cell receptor beta chains from one sample, sequenced in a study of cytomegalovirus exposure and HLA in healthy donors. Assay: immunoSEQ multiplex PCR; the TCRdb copy retains only in-frame clones and omits some. Among under 250,000 clones listed, around 81% were seen once. Sequenced input: PBMCs. These receptors all stem from a woman aged 60-75 years in good health and CMV-seropositive. The CDR3 runs from the conserved cysteine through the conserved F or W. The order of the fields is CDR3 length, clone size, V gene, J gene, CDR3 protein. Where a row states a size, it is once, few, many or the class of an expanded clone; other rows omit it.

length: 16; size: .; V: TRBV7-9; J: TRBJ2-1; CDR3: CASSLDLAGAYNEQFF
length: 11; size: few; V: TRBV20-1; J: TRBJ1-2; CDR3: CSATKAASYTF
length: 14; size: .; V: TRBV19; J: TRBJ1-3; CDR3: CASSAGPSGNTIYF
length: 13; size: .; V: TRBV6-6; J: TRBJ2-5; CDR3: CASSPTTHETQYF
length: 16; size: .; V: TRBV5-4; J: TRBJ1-6; CDR3: CASSLDSPGERSPLHF
length: 16; size: .; V: TRBV6-1; J: TRBJ2-3; CDR3: CASSEIAGGSTDTQYF
length: 11; size: .; V: TRBV28; J: TRBJ2-4; CDR3: CASTLGDIQYF
length: 15; size: .; V: TRBV5-4; J: .; CDR3: CASSRGGQGSYEQYF
length: 16; size: .; V: TRBV7-9; J: TRBJ2-1; CDR3: CASSLARGSGGNEQFF
length: 16; size: few; V: TRBV19; J: TRBJ2-1; CDR3: CASSLTGGRTYNEQFF
length: 15; size: .; V: TRBV6-5; J: TRBJ2-3; CDR3: CASRTSGSETDTQYF
length: 15; size: .; V: TRBV7-2; J: TRBJ2-1; CDR3: CASSWTSGRSNEQFF
length: 15; size: .; V: TRBV11-3; J: TRBJ2-3; CDR3: CASSFGSGSADTQYF
length: 14; size: .; V: TRBV5-6; J: TRBJ1-4; CDR3: CASSWRSSEEKLFF
length: 18; size: .; V: TRBV27; J: TRBJ2-3; CDR3: CASSTPSGRASSTDTQYF
length: 13; size: .; V: TRBV19; J: TRBJ2-7; CDR3: CASTPQGGYEQYF
length: 14; size: few; V: TRBV27; J: TRBJ2-7; CDR3: CASSLFSSGYEQYF
length: 14; size: .; V: TRBV7-7; J: TRBJ2-5; CDR3: CASSPISTQETQYF
length: 13; size: .; V: TRBV6-5; J: TRBJ2-3; CDR3: CASSTDSADTQYF
length: 14; size: .; V: TRBV5-6; J: TRBJ2-7; CDR3: CASSFDTSSYEQYF
length: 14; size: .; V: TRBV2; J: TRBJ2-6; CDR3: CAGSRGLGANVLTF
length: 16; size: .; V: TRBV7-3; J: TRBJ2-2; CDR3: CASSSGLAGHTGELFF
length: 13; size: .; V: TRBV7-9; J: TRBJ2-2; CDR3: CASSPLSGGELFF
length: 13; size: .; V: TRBV30; J: TRBJ1-5; CDR3: CAWSEQGRQPQHF
length: 14; size: .; V: TRBV19; J: TRBJ1-2; CDR3: CASTYSWGEMDYTF
length: 15; size: .; V: TRBV18; J: TRBJ1-5; CDR3: CASSPPSNSNQPQHF
length: 13; size: .; V: TRBV5-5; J: TRBJ2-1; CDR3: CASSLPGRGEQFF
length: 14; size: once; V: TRBV28; J: TRBJ1-1; CDR3: CASSSGQRATEAFF
length: 15; size: .; V: TRBV14; J: TRBJ2-1; CDR3: CASSDVAGGLYAQFF
length: 13; size: once; V: TRBV5-1; J: TRBJ2-5; CDR3: CASSFTLQETQYF
length: 14; size: .; V: TRBV7-6; J: TRBJ2-7; CDR3: CASSFRDRDDEQYF
length: 16; size: .; V: TRBV9; J: TRBJ2-2; CDR3: CASSALAGVHTGELFF
length: 14; size: .; V: TRBV4-1; J: TRBJ2-7; CDR3: CASSQDPRGYEQYF
length: 16; size: .; V: TRBV5-1; J: TRBJ2-1; CDR3: CASSLGVGERYNEQFF
length: 14; size: .; V: TRBV5-4; J: TRBJ2-5; CDR3: CASSLGRAQETQYF
length: 14; size: few; V: TRBV19; J: TRBJ1-2; CDR3: CASIPGTANYGYTF
length: 17; size: .; V: TRBV5-6; J: TRBJ2-5; CDR3: CASSSERSQALQETQYF
length: 14; size: .; V: TRBV6-6; J: TRBJ2-7; CDR3: CASSPGTGGIEQYF
length: 13; size: .; V: TRBV5-1; J: TRBJ1-2; CDR3: CASSPDGDYGYTF
length: 15; size: .; V: TRBV9; J: TRBJ2-3; CDR3: CASSVWDSHRGTQYF
length: 15; size: once; V: TRBV4-1; J: TRBJ2-3; CDR3: CASSQALAAPDTQYF
length: 14; size: .; V: TRBV19; J: TRBJ2-2; CDR3: CASSIGGNTGELFF
length: 13; size: .; V: TRBV28; J: TRBJ1-2; CDR3: CASQMARRGGYTF
length: 13; size: .; V: TRBV19; J: TRBJ1-2; CDR3: CASTLNGGSGYTF
length: 15; size: .; V: TRBV5-1; J: TRBJ2-1; CDR3: CASSLRGGSYNEQFF
length: 14; size: .; V: TRBV7-9; J: TRBJ2-7; CDR3: CSSSFGPGSYEQYF
length: 16; size: few; V: TRBV29-1; J: TRBJ2-5; CDR3: CSVEDPLAGGPKTQYF
length: 16; size: once; V: TRBV28; J: TRBJ2-7; CDR3: CASSRATSGRVYEQYF
length: 18; size: once; V: TRBV19; J: TRBJ2-6; CDR3: CASSRFRDNYSGANVLTF
length: 15; size: .; V: TRBV2; J: TRBJ2-7; CDR3: CASSENSGGPYEQYF
length: 12; size: .; V: TRBV27; J: TRBJ2-7; CDR3: CASSLIGDEQYF
length: 15; size: .; V: TRBV19; J: TRBJ1-3; CDR3: CASSIPGRAGNTIYF
length: 13; size: .; V: TRBV6-6; J: TRBJ1-1; CDR3: CASSLSTGMRAFF
length: 16; size: .; V: TRBV18; J: TRBJ2-7; CDR3: CASSPRTSGNAYEQYF
length: 17; size: .; V: TRBV5-1; J: TRBJ1-1; CDR3: CASSLGHRGLGDTEAFF
length: 19; size: .; V: TRBV2; J: TRBJ2-1; CDR3: CASSQRGTSGSSSYNEQFF
length: 13; size: .; V: TRBV10-3; J: TRBJ2-1; CDR3: CAISSEVGSEQFF